This TCR beta chain comes out of a study of T cell changes during pregnancy in multiple sclerosis. Assay: immunoSEQ multiplex PCR; the TCRdb copy retains only in-frame clones and omits some. The table records about 53,000 clones, 85% to 95% of them present only once. This material consisted of CD4+ T cells from peripheral blood mononuclear cells, taken in the third trimester of pregnancy. The receptor's source is a female donor with multiple sclerosis, enrolled in a pregnancy study.

As DNA, the CDR3 is TGTGCCAGCAGTAAACAGGGGAGTCAGCCCCAGCATTTT. Translated: CASSKQGSQPQHF. This chain uses TRBV6-5 with TRBJ1-5; 7 bases line up with TRBD1. J gave up 6 bases and V 5 bases, and 4 bases lay outside the gene matches. This CDR3 region has 13 residues. Germline V lookup: CDR1 MNHEY, CDR2 SVGAGI.